This T cell receptor beta chain emerged from a study of T cell responses to AZD1222 COVID-19 vaccine. This clone was detected once. With 4 bases clipped from V and 0 bases from J, the junction kept 12 bases outside the gene matches. CDR3 length: 17 residues. Germline CDR1 SGDLS, CDR2 YYNGEE. Profiled with immunoSEQ multiplex PCR; TCRdb holds only in-frame clones, not every one. The sample has about 150,000 clones; roughly 90% are singletons. The sequence derives from an adult who received the AZD1222 COVID-19 vaccine. J is TRBJ1-2 and V is TRBV9, with TRBD1 matching 7 bases. The material sequenced was peripheral blood, taken 28 days after the second AZD1222 dose. Here the CDR3 DNA reads TGTGCCAGCAGCTCGACCTCCGGGACAGACGCTAACTATGGCTACACCTTC. Protein product: CASSSTSGTDANYGYTF.